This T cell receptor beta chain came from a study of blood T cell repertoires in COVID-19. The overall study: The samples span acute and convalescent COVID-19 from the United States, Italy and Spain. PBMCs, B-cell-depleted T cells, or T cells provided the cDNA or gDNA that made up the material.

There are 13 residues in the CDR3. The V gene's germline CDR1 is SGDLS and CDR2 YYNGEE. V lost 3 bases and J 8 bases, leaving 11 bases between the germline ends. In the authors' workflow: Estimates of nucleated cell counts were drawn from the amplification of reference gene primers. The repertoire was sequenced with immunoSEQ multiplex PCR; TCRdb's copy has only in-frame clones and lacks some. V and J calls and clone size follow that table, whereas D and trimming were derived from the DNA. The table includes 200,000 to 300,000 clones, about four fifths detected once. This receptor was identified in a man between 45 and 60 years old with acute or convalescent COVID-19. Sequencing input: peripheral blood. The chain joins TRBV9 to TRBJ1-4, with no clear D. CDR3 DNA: TGTGCCAGCAGCGGGCCGAGGGAGGAAAAACTGTTTTTT. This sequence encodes CASSGPREEKLFF.